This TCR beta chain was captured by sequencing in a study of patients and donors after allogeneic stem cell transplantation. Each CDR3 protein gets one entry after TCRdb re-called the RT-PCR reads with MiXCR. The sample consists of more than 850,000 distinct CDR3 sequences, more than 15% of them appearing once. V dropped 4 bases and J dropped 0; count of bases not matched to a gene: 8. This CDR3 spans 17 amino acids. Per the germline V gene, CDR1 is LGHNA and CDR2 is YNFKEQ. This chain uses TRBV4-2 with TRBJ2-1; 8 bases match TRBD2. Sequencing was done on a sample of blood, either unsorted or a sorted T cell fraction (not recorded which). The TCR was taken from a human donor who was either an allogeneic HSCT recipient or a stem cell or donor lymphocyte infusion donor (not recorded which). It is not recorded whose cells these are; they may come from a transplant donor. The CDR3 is CASSPIAGPSSYNEQFF. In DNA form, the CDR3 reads TGTGCCAGCAGCCCTATAGCGGGACCAAGCTCCTACAATGAGCAGTTCTTC.